Sequencing of this TCR beta chain was carried out in a study of molecular identifiers for immune sequencing clone quantification. Germline assignment: CDR1 SGDLS and CDR2 YYNGEE. The V and J ends lost 0 bases and 6 bases respectively, with 10 bases between them. The CDR3 contains 13 residues. This clonotype was seen repeatedly, ten times or more. Antigen: not known. TCRdb independently ran MiXCR on the PCR reads; one entry per CDR3 protein. Of about 40,000 distinct CDR3 sequences listed, nearly 25% are singletons. Findings and caveats of the study: Whereas naive cells kept under 1% of molecules in clones above 20 RNA copies, such clones held over 99% in effectors.

Sorting captured naive CD8 T cells as CD8+CD4-CCR7+CD45RA+. The sample taken for sequencing was naive CD8+ T cells from blood, with Jurkat cell RNA spiked in. Documented subset: FACS-sorted CD8+CD4-CCR7+CD45RA+ naive T cells. This sequence originates from a human donor in good health. Some libraries in this study had Jurkat cell RNA spiked in. The chain recombines TRBV9 with TRBJ2-7; unclear D gene. The CDR3 protein is CASSVGSGREQYF. For the CDR3, the DNA is TGTGCCAGCAGCGTAGGGTCCGGGCGCGAGCAGTACTTC.